A single sample gave rise to the 22 T cell receptor beta chains below, sequenced in a study of long-term antiretroviral therapy in people with HIV. Researchers ran immunoSEQ v3.0 at survey level. The method was immunoSEQ multiplex PCR; TCRdb's version includes in-frame clones alone and lacks a portion of them. The data hold about 25,000 clones, with roughly 85% observed a single time. The material sequenced was unsorted PBMCs, taken 1.2 years after starting antiretroviral therapy. The receptors stem from a woman in her forties with HIV.

The rearrangement links TRBV27 to TRBJ1-5; no clear D. The germline V gene encodes CDR1 MNHEY and CDR2 SMNVEV (reference sequence). Trimming left V 4 bases short and J 0 bases short, with 7 bases between. The CDR3 sequence is 14 residues long. The CDR3 is CASSWSYSNQPQHF. The CDR3 region has the DNA TGTGCCAGCAGTTGGAGTTATAGCAATCAGCCCCAGCATTTT.

The rearrangement links TRBV4-3 to TRBJ2-3, with D perhaps matching TRBD1 or TRBD2 (5 bases each). The CDR3 extends over 16 amino acids. V lost 4 bases and J 0 bases, leaving 14 bases between the germline ends. Germline V gene data show CDR1 as LGHNA and CDR2 as YSLEER. The CDR3 is CASSPLRDGSTDTQYF. For the CDR3, the DNA is TGCGCCAGCAGCCCCCTGAGGGACGGGAGCACAGATACGCAGTATTTT.

The rearrangement links TRBV4-2 to TRBJ1-1; TRBD1 matches 10 bases. Germline V CDR1 and CDR2: LGHNA, YNFKEQ. Losses at the gene ends were 5 bases for V and 6 bases for J; bases not matched to a gene: 6. The CDR3 contains 14 residues. CDR3 sequence reads: CASSLGTGVAEAFF. Here the CDR3 DNA reads TGTGCCAGCAGCTTGGGGACAGGGGTCGCTGAAGCTTTCTTT.

The chain is built from TRBV30 and TRBJ2-7; D uncertain. This CDR3 comprises 13 residues. The germline V and J ends were trimmed by 4 bases and 3 bases, with 13 bases remaining between them. Germline CDR1 GTSNPN, CDR2 SVGIG (reference sequence). The CDR3 is CAWKLGTSYEQYF. The CDR3 nucleotides are TGTGCCTGGAAGCTGGGCACCAGCTACGAGCAGTACTTC.

This chain links TRBV9 with TRBJ2-1; 10 bases map to TRBD2. Germline V CDR1 and CDR2: SGDLS, YYNGEE. The V and J ends lost 2 bases and 8 bases, in that order; junction bases with no gene match: 7. CDR3 length: 15 amino acids. CDR3 amino acids: CASSVGLAVSDEQFF. In DNA form, the CDR3 reads TGTGCCAGCAGCGTCGGACTAGCGGTAAGCGATGAGCAGTTCTTC.

J is TRBJ2-3 and V is TRBV5-1; 9 bases align to TRBD2. With V trimmed by 6 bases and J by 0 bases, 5 bases remained unmatched. The CDR3 consists of 15 residues. Per the germline V gene, CDR1 is SGHRS and CDR2 is YFSETQ. CDR3 bases: TGCGCCAGCAACGGCGGGGGGGCCAGCACAGATACGCAGTATTTT. The encoded protein is CASNGGGASTDTQYF.

This clone was recorded only once. V usage is TRBV7-9 and J usage is TRBJ1-1; no clear D. This CDR3 contains 13 residues. V was trimmed by 8 bases and J by 1 base, leaving 11 bases between them. In germline, CDR1 is SEHNR, CDR2 FQNEAQ (reference sequence). In DNA, the CDR3 is TGTGCCAGCGGACCTGATACGAACACTGAAGCTTTCTTT. Its protein is CASGPDTNTEAFF.

The chain combines TRBV6-1 with TRBJ1-1; 8 bases line up with TRBD1. J lost 4 bases, V lost 4 bases, and 8 bases had no gene match. The CDR3 has 15 residues. Looked up from germline, CDR1 is MNHNS and CDR2 is SASEGT. The CDR3 DNA sequence: TGTGCCAGCAGTGGATGGACAGGGAGGTTCACTGAAGCTTTCTTT. It is translated as CASSGWTGRFTEAFF.

The V and J genes are TRBV6-5 and TRBJ2-3; D unresolved. V was clipped by 2 bases and J by 0 bases, with 6 bases between them. This CDR3 region has 14 residues. CDR1 MNHEY and CDR2 SVGAGI come from the germline V gene. CDR3 residues: CASSYKWSTDTQYF. CDR3 coding DNA: TGTGCCAGCAGTTACAAGTGGAGCACAGATACGCAGTATTTT.

This clone was recorded once. The chain employs TRBV25-1 and TRBJ2-1; the D gene is possibly TRBD1 (5 bases). Trimming removed 4 bases from V and 6 bases from J, with 16 bases in between. This CDR3 has 15 amino acids. Germline CDR1 is MGHDK and CDR2 is SYGVNS. In DNA, the CDR3 is TGTGCCAGCAGTGGACAGTTCTCCATTTCCAATGAGCAGTTCTTC. This translates into CASSGQFSISNEQFF. Looking up the rest from reference TRBV25-1 and TRBJ2-1 gives the full variable domain: EADIYQTPRYLVIGTGKKITLECSQTMGHDKMYWYQQDPGMELHLIHYSYGVNSTEKGDLSSESTVSRIRTEHFPLTLESARPSHTSQYLCASSGQFSISNEQFFGPGTRLTVL.

This chain uses TRBV7-2 with TRBJ2-5; 7 bases are a match to TRBD2. Losses at the gene ends were 1 base for V and 5 bases for J; bases not matched to a gene: 7. The CDR3 has 15 residues. Germline CDR1 is SGHTA and CDR2 is FQGNSA. The CDR3 DNA reads as TGTGCCAGCAGCTTAGTCTTCGGGGGGAGGGAGACCCAGTACTTC. This gives the protein CASSLVFGGRETQYF.

This rearrangement joins TRBV4-2 to TRBJ1-2; a weak D match, TRBD1 (6 bases). Trimming took off 0 bases at V and 3 bases at J, with 20 bases between the two ends. The length of the CDR3 is 18 residues. Germline V gene lookup returns CDR1 LGHNA and CDR2 YNFKEQ. CDR3 sequence reads: CASSQESPSAGDHYGYTF. The CDR3, as DNA: TGTGCCAGCAGCCAAGAAAGCCCCTCCGCAGGGGATCACTATGGCTACACCTTC.

V gene TRBV10-3 combines with J gene TRBJ1-2; 7 bases match TRBD1. From germline, CDR1 is ENHRY and CDR2 SYGVKD. The length of the CDR3 is 16 residues. J lost 5 bases, V lost 3 bases, and 12 bases had no gene match. CDR3 in DNA: TGTGCCATCAGTGATCGGACAGGAACCTCATGGTATGGCTACACCTTC. This encodes CAISDRTGTSWYGYTF.

The rearrangement uses TRBV27 and TRBJ1-2; the D gene is possibly TRBD1 (5 bases). The length of the CDR3 is 15 residues. Per the germline V gene, CDR1 is MNHEY and CDR2 is SMNVEV (reference sequence). Trimming took off 3 bases at V and 6 bases at J, with 17 bases between the two ends. The CDR3 DNA is TGTGCCAGCAGTTTTAGCAGGCAGGGTCCGGATGGCTACACCTTC. It codes for CASSFSRQGPDGYTF.

This clone has more than one count but fewer than ten. The gene calls are TRBV5-4 and TRBJ1-2; D not resolved. Per the germline V gene, CDR1 is SGHNT and CDR2 is YYREEE (reference sequence). V gave up 5 bases and J gave up 5 bases, with 7 bases separating them. The CDR3 consists of 11 residues. CDR3 protein: CASSREYGYTF. CDR3 in DNA: TGTGCCAGCAGTCGGGAATATGGCTACACCTTC. The full variable domain, completed using reference TRBV5-4 and TRBJ1-2, is ETGVTQSPTHLIKTRGQQVTLRCSSQSGHNTVSWYQQALGQGPQFIFQYYREEENGRGNFPPRFSGLQFPNYSSELNVNALELDDSALYLCASSREYGYTFGSGTRLTVV.

By sample fraction, this clone is medium-sized. The rearrangement links TRBV11-2 to TRBJ1-6; D not certain. The CDR3 contains 16 residues. Per germline, CDR1 SGHAT and CDR2 FQNNGV. The V end lost 0 bases, the J end lost 7 bases, and 13 bases lay between the germline ends. CDR3 loop: CASSLDYAGENSPLHF. The CDR3 nucleotides are TGTGCCAGCAGCTTAGATTACGCCGGGGAGAATTCACCCCTCCACTTT.

This clone was counted once. This chain joins TRBV11-3 and TRBJ1-1; a possible D gene is TRBD1 (5 bases). This CDR3 has 16 residues. Between the trimmed V and J ends, which lost 4 bases and 0 bases, there was a span of 15 bases. The germline V gene has CDR1 SGHNT and CDR2 YENEEA. The CDR3 region is CASSWGGTAMNTEAFF. CDR3 nucleotides: TGTGCCAGCAGCTGGGGGGGGACCGCCATGAACACTGAAGCTTTCTTT.

The CDR3 DNA reads as TGTGCCAGCAGAGGTACTAGAAGCCACGAGCAGTACTTC. Protein sequence: CASRGTRSHEQYF. This rearrangement joins TRBV2 to TRBJ2-7; tentative D call: TRBD2 (5 bases). Germline-derived CDR1 and CDR2 are SNHLY and FYNNEI. This CDR3 is built from 13 residues. V was trimmed by 6 bases and J by 5 bases, leaving 14 bases between them.

This clone occurred a few times. This chain joins TRBV9 and TRBJ1-3; D is undetermined. Germline V lookup: CDR1 SGDLS, CDR2 YYNGEE. V was pared by 0 bases and J by 3 bases, with 4 bases between. This CDR3 is built from 13 residues. CDR3 coding DNA: TGTGCCAGCAGCGTAGGAGATGGAAACACCATATATTTT. This gives the protein CASSVGDGNTIYF.

The rearrangement uses TRBV4-2 and TRBJ1-1; no definite D call. The CDR3 consists of 14 residues. V lost 0 bases to trimming and J lost 0 bases, with 5 bases between them. Germline loops: CDR1 LGHNA, CDR2 YNFKEQ. Here the CDR3 reads CASSQDFVNTEAFF. The DNA for the CDR3 is TGTGCCAGCAGCCAAGATTTCGTGAACACTGAAGCTTTCTTT.

The V call is TRBV19, the J call TRBJ1-5; D call uncertain. The CDR3 spans 16 residues. Germline V gene lookup returns CDR1 LNHDA and CDR2 SQIVND (reference sequence). V was clipped by 5 bases and J by 6 bases, with 20 bases between them. The CDR3 nucleotides are TGTGCCAGTAGTCCCGACATGTCTCGAAATGGTCAGCCCCAGCATTTT. Amino acids: CASSPDMSRNGQPQHF.

The V call is TRBV19, the J call TRBJ1-1, with 9 bases that match TRBD1. This CDR3 spans 15 amino acids. V lost 2 bases to trimming and J lost 3 bases; unmatched junction nucleotides: 4. Germline assignment: CDR1 LNHDA and CDR2 SQIVND (reference sequence). The CDR3 sequence is CASSIWGQGDTEAFF. The CDR3 DNA reads TGTGCCAGTAGTATATGGGGACAGGGAGACACTGAAGCTTTCTTT.